This T cell receptor (beta chain) was captured in a study of blood T cell repertoires in COVID-19. TCRdb keeps only in-frame clones here, not all; method: immunoSEQ multiplex PCR. The sample records hundreds of thousands of clones, 80% to 90% being singletons. Cohort 3 donors were reported recovered after two negative PCRs, clearance, or symptom resolution. V lost 0 bases to trimming and J lost 4 bases; unmatched junction nucleotides: 13. The CDR3 is 18 residues long. The germline V gene has CDR1 SGHDN and CDR2 FVKESK. The V and J genes are TRBV14 and TRBJ1-1; TRBD1 agrees at 8 bases. The source is a man aged 25-45 years who had recovered from COVID-19. Sequencing was carried out using PBMCs or T cells enriched from blood (not recorded which). The chain's CDR3 is CASSQETAGTGERTEAFF. The CDR3, as DNA: TGTGCCAGCAGCCAAGAAACTGCCGGGACAGGAGAACGCACTGAAGCTTTCTTT.